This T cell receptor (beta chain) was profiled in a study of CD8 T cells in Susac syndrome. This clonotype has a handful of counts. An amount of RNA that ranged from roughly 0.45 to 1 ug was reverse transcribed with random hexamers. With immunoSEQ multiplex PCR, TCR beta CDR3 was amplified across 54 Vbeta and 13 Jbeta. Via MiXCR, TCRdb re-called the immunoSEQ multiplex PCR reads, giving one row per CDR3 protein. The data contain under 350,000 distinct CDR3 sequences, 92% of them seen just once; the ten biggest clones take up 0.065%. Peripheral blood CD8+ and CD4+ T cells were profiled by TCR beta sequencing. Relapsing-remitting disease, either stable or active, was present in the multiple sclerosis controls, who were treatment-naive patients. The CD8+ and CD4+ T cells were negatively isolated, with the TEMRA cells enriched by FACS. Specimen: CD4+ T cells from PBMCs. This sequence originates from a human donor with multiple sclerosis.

The CDR3 DNA follows: TGTGCCTGGAGTCACAAAGTCGGGGCGGGAACCGGGGAGCTGTTTTTT. Translation: CAWSHKVGAGTGELFF. The chain uses TRBV30 and TRBJ2-2; possible D gene TRBD2, 6 bases. V gave up 2 bases and J gave up 5 bases, with 18 bases separating them. The length of the CDR3 is 16 residues. Germline CDR1 reads GTSNPN; CDR2 reads SVGIG (reference sequence). The variable domain in full, with the rest retrieved from reference TRBV30 and TRBJ2-2, is SQTIHQWPATLVQPVGSPLSLECTVEGTSNPNLYWYRQAAGRGLQLLFYSVGIGQISSEVPQNLSASRPQDRQFILSSKKLLLSDSGFYLCAWSHKVGAGTGELFFGEGSRLTVL.